This TCR beta chain was observed in a study of memory CD4+ T cells and cytomegalovirus serostatus. The CDR3 contains 15 residues. Germline V lookup: CDR1 SGHRS, CDR2 YFSETQ. The ends lost 4 bases at V and 7 bases at J; junction bases unmatched: 9. This clone was seen a few times. The sort gate was single viable CD3+CD4+CD8-CD45RO+ cells for memory CD4+ T cells. This table comes from immunoSEQ multiplex PCR, and its TCRdb copy is limited to in-frame clones, with some not included. Altogether about 27,000 clones are present, around 75% being singletons, with the ten largest covering under 0.75%. The J gene is TRBJ1-4, the V gene TRBV5-1, with 8 bases aligning to TRBD1. The sequencing sample was made of memory CD4+ T cells from blood. The sequence was collected from an adult in good health and CMV-seronegative. The CDR3, as DNA: TGCGCCAGCAGCCCTATAGGGACAGGTGGTGAAAAACTGTTTTTT. This translates into CASSPIGTGGEKLFF.